This is a list of T cell receptor beta chains from one sample in a study of human T cells and chemical hapten exposure. Each CDR3 protein is one row after TCRdb ran MiXCR on the RACE reads. The sample holds fewer than 85,000 distinct CDR3 sequences, roughly 10% seen once. Material: whole blood, obtained in connection with sensitization to the hapten diphenylcyclopropenone (DPC). These receptor sequences come from a woman aged 25 to 39 with alopecia areata. Some clones in this sample may be carry-over from other donors' samples. The CDR3 runs from the conserved cysteine through the conserved F or W. A D gene is named only where the DNA matches it firmly. Size values are once, few and many counts, or a class for expanded clones, and some rows have none.

J	size	V	D	DNA	CDR3
TRBJ2-3	-	TRBV27	-	TGTGCCAGCAGTCCCTTTTCGGGCACAGATACGCAGTATTTT	CASSPFSGTDTQYF
TRBJ2-6	many	TRBV7-6	-	TGTGCCAGCAGTACGCAGGGGCTAGGGGCCAACGTCCTGACTTTC	CASSTQGLGANVLTF
TRBJ2-7	-	TRBV7-8	TRBD2	TGTGTCAGCAGCAAGGGGCGACTAGCGGGAGGAGGCGAGCAGTACTTC	CVSSKGRLAGGGEQYF
TRBJ2-4	many	TRBV12-3/TRBV12-4	-	TGTGCCAGCAGTTTAGCGCTGAAAAACATTCAGTACTTC	CASSLALKNIQYF
TRBJ2-7	few	TRBV29-1	TRBD1	TGCAGCGTCCTCCGGGACAGGTCACCCTACGAGCAGTACTTC	CSVLRDRSPYEQYF
TRBJ2-7	few	TRBV6-2/TRBV6-3	TRBD1	TGTGCCAGCAGTTACGTGGGGACAGGCCGCTTTTCTTTCTACGAGCAGTACTTC	CASSYVGTGRFSFYEQYF
TRBJ1-2	many	TRBV12-3/TRBV12-4	TRBD1	TGTGCCAGCAGTTCGACAGGGAGAAACTATGGCTACACCTTC	CASSSTGRNYGYTF
TRBJ1-1	-	TRBV29-1	-	TGCAGCGTTGATGGGCGCGGAACCGCCTATGAAGCTTTCTTT	CSVDGRGTAYEAFF
TRBJ1-1	many	TRBV6-4	-	TGTGCCAGCAGTCCGAAGGGGGGAAAAACTGAAGCTTTCTTT	CASSPKGGKTEAFF
TRBJ2-7	many	TRBV2	-	TGTGCCAGCAGTTCCGGGACACCGAGCTACGAGCAGTACTTC	CASSSGTPSYEQYF
TRBJ1-1	-	TRBV6-2/TRBV6-3	TRBD1	TGTGCCAGCAGTTCCCCGGGACAGGGGAACACTGAAGCTTTCTTT	CASSSPGQGNTEAFF
TRBJ1-5	-	TRBV6-1	TRBD1	TGTGCCAGCAGGTTGGGACAGGCAAGTTTTCAGCCCCAGCATTTT	CASRLGQASFQPQHF
TRBJ2-3	-	TRBV20-1	-	TGCAGTGCTGCGCAGGTCACAGATACGCAGTATTTT	CSAAQVTDTQYF
TRBJ2-1	-	TRBV20-1	-	TGCAGTGCTAGAGACCTTATAGCGAATGAGCAGTTCTTC	CSARDLIANEQFF
TRBJ1-6	many	TRBV6-1	-	TGTGCCAGCAGTGAATTTGGTACAGGGAGCTCCTATAATTCACCCCTCCACTTT	CASSEFGTGSSYNSPLHF
TRBJ2-7	many	TRBV28	-	TGTGCCAGCAGTTTGACCCTGTCCTACGAGCAGTACTTC	CASSLTLSYEQYF
TRBJ2-5	many	TRBV7-9	-	TGTGCCAGCGTAGCGGAAGAGACCCAGTACTTC	CASVAEETQYF
TRBJ1-6	many	TRBV4-3	-	TGCGCCAGCAGCCAGTTCCAGGGGATAGATAATTCACCCCTCCACTTT	CASSQFQGIDNSPLHF
TRBJ2-1	many	TRBV29-1	-	TGCAGCGTACCGTCCGCGGACTCCTACAATGAGCAGTTCTTC	CSVPSADSYNEQFF
TRBJ1-5	many	TRBV6-1	-	TGTGCCAGCAGTGAGCAGGACGGAAATCAGCCCCAGCATTTT	CASSEQDGNQPQHF
TRBJ2-3	-	TRBV20-1	-	TGCAGTGCTAGATCCCGGGACTCAAGCGGCCCAGATACGCAGTATTTT	CSARSRDSSGPDTQYF
TRBJ1-1	many	TRBV5-1	-	TGCGCCAGCAGCTTGGCCGGGGGTCCTGATCGGGCTTTCTTT	CASSLAGGPDRAFF
TRBJ1-1	-	TRBV7-9	TRBD1	TGTGCCAGCAGCGTAGACAGGGGTGAAGCTTTCTTT	CASSVDRGEAFF
TRBJ2-1	-	TRBV7-3	-	TGTGCCAGCAGCTCCCAGCCCTACAATGAGCAGTTCTTC	CASSSQPYNEQFF
TRBJ2-3	-	TRBV29-1	-	TGCAGCGTTCTTATGGGCGCAGATACGCAGTATTTT	CSVLMGADTQYF
TRBJ2-3	many	TRBV12-3/TRBV12-4	-	TGTGCCAGCAGTCCGATTAGCACAGATACGCAGTATTTT	CASSPISTDTQYF
TRBJ1-4	many	TRBV20-1	-	TGCAGTGCCCCAATCGCCCAGGAAGGAAAACTGTTTTTT	CSAPIAQEGKLFF
TRBJ2-3	many	TRBV5-6	-	TGTGCCAGCAGCCCAAGTGGCAGGCCTAGCACAGATACGCAGTATTTT	CASSPSGRPSTDTQYF
TRBJ1-5	many	TRBV10-3	-	TGTGCCATCAGTGGGGGTAGCAATCAGCCCCAGCATTTT	CAISGGSNQPQHF
TRBJ2-7	many	TRBV4-3	TRBD1	TGCGCCAGCAGCCAAGCCATTGCCGGACAGGGCTCCTACGAGCAGTACTTC	CASSQAIAGQGSYEQYF
TRBJ2-7	-	TRBV10-2	-	TGCGCCAGCAGTGAGACGCTGGGGGCAGGGAATTCCCGCTCCTACGAGCAGTACTTC	CASSETLGAGNSRSYEQYF
TRBJ2-7	few	TRBV28	-	TGTGCCAGCTCTTCGGTTAACTCCTACGAGCAGTACTTC	CASSSVNSYEQYF
TRBJ2-2	-	TRBV20-1	TRBD1	TGCAGTGCTAGAAAGGACAGGCTCTACACCGGGGAGCTGTTTTTT	CSARKDRLYTGELFF
TRBJ2-5	few	TRBV11-2	TRBD2	TGTGCCAGCAGCACCCGCCCGACTAGCGGGGCGGACGGTCACCAAGAGACCCAGTACTTC	CASSTRPTSGADGHQETQYF
TRBJ2-7	many	TRBV28	-	TGTGCCAGCAGTTCTCCGACAGGACGCTACGAGCAGTACTTC	CASSSPTGRYEQYF
TRBJ2-7	many	TRBV28	TRBD1	TGTGCCAGCAGTTTCTCAGGGGGCGAGGGGTACGAGCAGTACTTC	CASSFSGGEGYEQYF
TRBJ1-2	many	TRBV20-1	-	TGCAGTGCTAGAAATGGCGCGATGAATCCCTTC	CSARNGAMNPF
TRBJ2-4	few	TRBV6-2/TRBV6-3	TRBD2	TGTGCCAGCAGTTACTCCGGGACTAGCTCATTCCTAGCCAAAAACATTCAGTACTTC	CASSYSGTSSFLAKNIQYF
TRBJ1-1	many	TRBV2	-	TGTGCCAGCAGTGGAGGGGGGCTACAGAACACTGAAGCTTTCTTT	CASSGGGLQNTEAFF
TRBJ2-5	many	TRBV14	-	TGTGCCAGCAGCCAAGGTCTAGCTTGGGAAGAGACCCAGTACTTC	CASSQGLAWEETQYF
TRBJ1-6	-	TRBV5-1	-	TGCGCCAGCAGCGAAACACCGGATAATTCACACCTCCACTTT	CASSETPDNSHLHF
TRBJ1-1	many	TRBV2	-	TGTGCCAGCAGCGGTTCAGCTGAAGCTTTCTTT	CASSGSAEAFF
TRBJ1-2	-	TRBV5-1	-	TGCGCCAGCAGCCCTGGTGCCTATGGCTACACCTTC	CASSPGAYGYTF
TRBJ2-3	many	TRBV11-1	-	TGTGCCAGCAGCTTGACCGGACAGACAGATACGCAGTATTTT	CASSLTGQTDTQYF
TRBJ1-2	many	TRBV27	-	TGTGCCAGCAGTTTACGAACCGACTATGGCTACACCTTC	CASSLRTDYGYTF
TRBJ2-1	few	TRBV20-1	TRBD2	TGCAGTGCTAGAGATGATGCGGGAGGGGACAATGAGCAGTTCTTC	CSARDDAGGDNEQFF
TRBJ2-1	few	TRBV7-2	-	TGTGCCAGCAGCTTGAGGGTAGAATTAGGCCGTAAAGGTGATGAGCAGTTCTTC	CASSLRVELGRKGDEQFF
TRBJ1-1	many	TRBV10-3	-	TGTGCCATCAGTCCCCACGGGGGAGGGATGAACACTGAAGCTTTCTTT	CAISPHGGGMNTEAFF
TRBJ2-7	many	TRBV7-9	TRBD2	TGTGCCAGCAGCCTTAGCGGGAGCTCCTACGAGCAGTACTTC	CASSLSGSSYEQYF
TRBJ1-2	few	TRBV4-3	-	TGCGCCAGCAGCCAAGATCATGCGACAGATTATGGCTACACCTTC	CASSQDHATDYGYTF
TRBJ2-3	-	TRBV3-1	TRBD2	TGTGCCAGCAGCCCCCTAGCTAGCGGGGGCGCAGATACGCAGTATTTT	CASSPLASGGADTQYF
TRBJ2-3	-	TRBV7-6	TRBD2	TGTGCCAGCAGCTTATCGATTGGGCGGGGGGACACAGATACGCAGTATTTT	CASSLSIGRGDTDTQYF
TRBJ2-1	few	TRBV6-1	-	TGTGCCAGCATAATTAAGGTGGGGGCTCTTCTGTTCTTC	CASIIKVGALLFF
TRBJ2-7	many	TRBV29-1	TRBD1	TGCAGCGTTGAAGATAGCGGGACAGGGGGCTCCGAGCAGTACTTC	CSVEDSGTGGSEQYF
TRBJ1-2	many	TRBV5-6	TRBD1	TGTGCCAGCAGCGGAAAAGTCGCAGGGGGACTTAACTATGGCTACACCTTC	CASSGKVAGGLNYGYTF
TRBJ1-2	many	TRBV12-3/TRBV12-4	-	TGTGCCAGCCTTCCTCAGGCAGGGGCCTATGGCTACACCTTC	CASLPQAGAYGYTF
TRBJ1-4	-	TRBV29-1	TRBD1	TGCAGCGTCTACAGGGGGAATGAAAAACTGTTTTTT	CSVYRGNEKLFF
TRBJ2-3	once	TRBV10-3	TRBD2	TGTGCCATCAGCGATAGCGGGAGGGGTACAGATACGCAGTATTTT	CAISDSGRGTDTQYF
TRBJ1-4	-	TRBV3-1	-	TGTGCCAGCAGCCAAGAGGGGGCGCCAGTTCGTGAAAAACTGTTTTTT	CASSQEGAPVREKLFF